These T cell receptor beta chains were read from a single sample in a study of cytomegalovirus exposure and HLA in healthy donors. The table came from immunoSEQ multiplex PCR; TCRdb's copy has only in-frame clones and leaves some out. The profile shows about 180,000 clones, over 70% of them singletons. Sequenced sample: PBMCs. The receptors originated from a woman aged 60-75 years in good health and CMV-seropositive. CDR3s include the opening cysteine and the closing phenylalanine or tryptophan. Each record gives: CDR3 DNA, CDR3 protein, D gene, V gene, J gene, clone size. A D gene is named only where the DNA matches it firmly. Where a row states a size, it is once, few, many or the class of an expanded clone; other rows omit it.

CDR3nt: TGTGCCAGCAGCTTAGCGGGGGGGCCCAATGAGCAGTTCTTC; CDR3aa: CASSLAGGPNEQFF; d_gene: TRBD2; v_gene: TRBV7-3; j_gene: TRBJ2-1; abundance: few
CDR3nt: TGTGCCAGCAGCACAGGGTCTAACTATGGCTACACCTTC; CDR3aa: CASSTGSNYGYTF; d_gene: NA; v_gene: TRBV6-6; j_gene: TRBJ1-2; abundance: NA
CDR3nt: TGTGCCAGCAGTACCCAGCGAGATACGCAGTATTTT; CDR3aa: CASSTQRDTQYF; d_gene: NA; v_gene: TRBV28; j_gene: TRBJ2-3; abundance: NA
CDR3nt: TGTGCCAGCAGTTACCTGGACAGGAGCTACGAGCAGTACTTC; CDR3aa: CASSYLDRSYEQYF; d_gene: TRBD1; v_gene: TRBV6-6; j_gene: TRBJ2-7; abundance: NA
CDR3nt: TGTGCCAGTACCGTCTCCGGGACAGGGAGGGGGCAGTACTTC; CDR3aa: CASTVSGTGRGQYF; d_gene: TRBD1; v_gene: TRBV28; j_gene: TRBJ2-7; abundance: NA
CDR3nt: TGTGCCAGCAGTTTCGCTGCAGGTTATGGCGGCTACACCTTC; CDR3aa: CASSFAAGYGGYTF; d_gene: NA; v_gene: TRBV28; j_gene: TRBJ1-2; abundance: once
CDR3nt: TGCGCCAGCTCGATGGGGGGTCTAGCGCCCGCAGATACGCAGTATTTT; CDR3aa: CASSMGGLAPADTQYF; d_gene: NA; v_gene: TRBV5-1; j_gene: TRBJ2-3; abundance: NA
CDR3nt: TGTGCCAGCAGCCAGAGGGGGCTCAGGGCGGGGTACGAGCAGTACTTC; CDR3aa: CASSQRGLRAGYEQYF; d_gene: NA; v_gene: TRBV14; j_gene: TRBJ2-7; abundance: once
CDR3nt: TGTGCCAGCAGTTCCCCCACTAGCGGGGTCGGCACCGGGGAGCTGTTTTTT; CDR3aa: CASSSPTSGVGTGELFF; d_gene: TRBD2; v_gene: TRBV28; j_gene: TRBJ2-2; abundance: NA
CDR3nt: TGTGCCATCGGTGGGGGGGCCAAAAACATTCAGTACTTC; CDR3aa: CAIGGGAKNIQYF; d_gene: NA; v_gene: TRBV27; j_gene: TRBJ2-4; abundance: few
CDR3nt: TGCGCCAGCAGCTTGGCCCAGGGGGCGCGAGAAAAACTGTTTTTT; CDR3aa: CASSLAQGAREKLFF; d_gene: TRBD1; v_gene: TRBV5-1; j_gene: TRBJ1-4; abundance: once
CDR3nt: TGTGCCAGCAGCTTAGGAGCAGGGGGAACCTACGAGCAGTACTTC; CDR3aa: CASSLGAGGTYEQYF; d_gene: TRBD1; v_gene: TRBV7-7; j_gene: TRBJ2-7; abundance: NA
CDR3nt: TGTGCCAGTAGCGAAGACAGAAACAATCAGCCCCAGCATTTT; CDR3aa: CASSEDRNNQPQHF; d_gene: NA; v_gene: TRBV19; j_gene: TRBJ1-5; abundance: once
CDR3nt: TGTGCCAGCAAGGTTTCAAGCGGGGGCGCCGAGTTGAATGAGCAGTTCTTC; CDR3aa: CASKVSSGGAELNEQFF; d_gene: TRBD2; v_gene: TRBV7-2; j_gene: TRBJ2-1; abundance: NA
CDR3nt: TGTGCCAGCAGCTATGACAGGGGGCGGTCTAATGAAAAACTGTTTTTT; CDR3aa: CASSYDRGRSNEKLFF; d_gene: TRBD1; v_gene: TRBV6-6; j_gene: TRBJ1-4; abundance: NA
CDR3nt: TGTGCCACCAAGGGGGGGGGTCATGGGGATCAGCCCCAGCATTTT; CDR3aa: CATKGGGHGDQPQHF; d_gene: NA; v_gene: TRBV6-1; j_gene: TRBJ1-5; abundance: NA
CDR3nt: TGCGCCAGCAGCCCCCTCCCAGCGGGAGGGCTCCCTGAGCAGTTCTTC; CDR3aa: CASSPLPAGGLPEQFF; d_gene: TRBD2; v_gene: TRBV5-1; j_gene: TRBJ2-1; abundance: NA
CDR3nt: TGTGCCAGTAGGCGAACTATCCTAGCGGCGGCCAAAAACATTCAGTACTTC; CDR3aa: CASRRTILAAAKNIQYF; d_gene: TRBD2; v_gene: TRBV19; j_gene: TRBJ2-4; abundance: NA
CDR3nt: TGCGCCAGCAGCTTAGGGCTAGCGGGAGGGTTCTCCTACGAGCAGTACTTC; CDR3aa: CASSLGLAGGFSYEQYF; d_gene: TRBD2; v_gene: TRBV5-1; j_gene: TRBJ2-7; abundance: NA
CDR3nt: TGTGCCAGCAGTGACGGGAGCTTGGGTCAGCCCCAGCATTTT; CDR3aa: CASSDGSLGQPQHF; d_gene: NA; v_gene: TRBV6-1; j_gene: TRBJ1-5; abundance: NA
CDR3nt: TGTGCCAGCAGCAACGAAATAGCGGGAGAGCGGCGGACCGGGGAGCTGTTTTTT; CDR3aa: CASSNEIAGERRTGELFF; d_gene: TRBD2; v_gene: TRBV9; j_gene: TRBJ2-2; abundance: NA
CDR3nt: TGTGCCAGCAGCTTAGGCAGGGGGTCCCATCAGCCCCAGCATTTT; CDR3aa: CASSLGRGSHQPQHF; d_gene: TRBD1; v_gene: TRBV13; j_gene: TRBJ1-5; abundance: NA
CDR3nt: TGTGCCAGCAGCTTACAGGGGGATAATTCACCCCTCCACTTT; CDR3aa: CASSLQGDNSPLHF; d_gene: TRBD1; v_gene: TRBV11-2; j_gene: TRBJ1-6; abundance: NA
CDR3nt: TGCAGCGTTGTGCCCAGGGCGGGAGGCAGGCAGACCCAGTACTTC; CDR3aa: CSVVPRAGGRQTQYF; d_gene: TRBD2; v_gene: TRBV29-1; j_gene: TRBJ2-5; abundance: NA
CDR3nt: TGTGCCAGCAGCGTCAGGGACAGCGACAATTCACCCCTCCACTTT; CDR3aa: CASSVRDSDNSPLHF; d_gene: TRBD1; v_gene: TRBV9; j_gene: TRBJ1-6; abundance: NA
CDR3nt: TGTGCCAGTAGTAAGCAGGGGGCGGGCAATCAGCCCCAGCATTTT; CDR3aa: CASSKQGAGNQPQHF; d_gene: TRBD1; v_gene: TRBV19; j_gene: TRBJ1-5; abundance: NA
CDR3nt: TGTGCCAGCTCAAGGACGGCACCTCAGGGGGCAGATACGCAGTATTTT; CDR3aa: CASSRTAPQGADTQYF; d_gene: TRBD1; v_gene: TRBV6-6; j_gene: TRBJ2-3; abundance: NA
CDR3nt: TGCAGCGTTGATAGGGCAGGGGGACCTGGAAACACCATATATTTT; CDR3aa: CSVDRAGGPGNTIYF; d_gene: TRBD1; v_gene: TRBV29-1; j_gene: TRBJ1-3; abundance: NA
CDR3nt: TGTGCCAGCAGTTTAGGGACAGGGCATAATTCACCCCTCCACTTT; CDR3aa: CASSLGTGHNSPLHF; d_gene: TRBD1; v_gene: TRBV27; j_gene: TRBJ1-6; abundance: NA
CDR3nt: TGCGCCAGCAGCCAAGATATAACAGTGCAGTACTTC; CDR3aa: CASSQDITVQYF; d_gene: NA; v_gene: TRBV4-1; j_gene: TRBJ2-5; abundance: NA
CDR3nt: TGTGCCAGCAGCCCCGACATAACTCAGCCCCAGCATTTT; CDR3aa: CASSPDITQPQHF; d_gene: NA; v_gene: TRBV7-2; j_gene: TRBJ1-5; abundance: NA
CDR3nt: TGCGCCAGCAGTCCTAGACAGGGTAACTATGGCTACACCTTC; CDR3aa: CASSPRQGNYGYTF; d_gene: TRBD1; v_gene: TRBV5-1; j_gene: TRBJ1-2; abundance: NA
CDR3nt: TGTGCCAGCAGTGTGGGACAGGGGGACTACGAGCAGTACTTC; CDR3aa: CASSVGQGDYEQYF; d_gene: TRBD1; v_gene: TRBV25-1; j_gene: TRBJ2-7; abundance: NA
CDR3nt: TGTGCCAGAAGCTTGGGGGGCAGTAGGACACCTCAATCGGGGGCCAACGTCCTGACTTTC; CDR3aa: CARSLGGSRTPQSGANVLTF; d_gene: NA; v_gene: TRBV5-3; j_gene: TRBJ2-6; abundance: once
CDR3nt: TGTGCCAGCACCCCGGCAGGGTTAGGTGAGCAGTTCTTC; CDR3aa: CASTPAGLGEQFF; d_gene: NA; v_gene: TRBV2; j_gene: TRBJ2-1; abundance: NA
CDR3nt: TGTGCCAGCATTAGGACAGGGGACCACGAGCAGTACTTC; CDR3aa: CASIRTGDHEQYF; d_gene: TRBD1; v_gene: TRBV28; j_gene: TRBJ2-7; abundance: NA
CDR3nt: TGTGCCAGCAGTTCGACAGGGCAGACCACTTACAATGAGCAGTTCTTC; CDR3aa: CASSSTGQTTYNEQFF; d_gene: TRBD1; v_gene: TRBV28; j_gene: TRBJ2-1; abundance: NA
CDR3nt: TGTGCCATCAGTGAGTCTTTCGGGCAGGGGAGCTCTGGAAACACCATATATTTT; CDR3aa: CAISESFGQGSSGNTIYF; d_gene: NA; v_gene: TRBV10-3; j_gene: TRBJ1-3; abundance: NA
CDR3nt: TGTGCCAGCAGCTTGGGAGACAGGGACCAAGAGACCCAGTACTTC; CDR3aa: CASSLGDRDQETQYF; d_gene: TRBD1; v_gene: TRBV7-9; j_gene: TRBJ2-5; abundance: NA
CDR3nt: TGTGCCAGCAGTTTAGGCAGGGTATTTCAGGAGACCCAGTACTTC; CDR3aa: CASSLGRVFQETQYF; d_gene: NA; v_gene: TRBV28; j_gene: TRBJ2-5; abundance: NA
CDR3nt: TGTGCCAGGATTCCCCCCTCGGACAGGGCCAACACTAATGAAAAACTGTTTTTT; CDR3aa: CARIPPSDRANTNEKLFF; d_gene: TRBD1; v_gene: TRBV6-4; j_gene: TRBJ1-4; abundance: NA
CDR3nt: TGTGCCAGCAGTTCACAGGGGTTGCGGGGAAACACCATATATTTT; CDR3aa: CASSSQGLRGNTIYF; d_gene: TRBD1; v_gene: TRBV27; j_gene: TRBJ1-3; abundance: once
CDR3nt: TGTGCCAGCAGCGGGGGGCAGGGGTTAGCGGGGGCCCCGCCAGATACGCAGTATTTT; CDR3aa: CASSGGQGLAGAPPDTQYF; d_gene: TRBD2; v_gene: TRBV9; j_gene: TRBJ2-3; abundance: once
CDR3nt: TGCGCCAGCAGCCCAGGACTAGCGTCTACCTACGAGCAGTACTTC; CDR3aa: CASSPGLASTYEQYF; d_gene: TRBD2; v_gene: TRBV5-1; j_gene: TRBJ2-7; abundance: NA
CDR3nt: TGTGCCAGCAGCTTGGGCAGCGGGGGGGACCAAGAGACCCAGTACTTC; CDR3aa: CASSLGSGGDQETQYF; d_gene: TRBD2; v_gene: TRBV7-6; j_gene: TRBJ2-5; abundance: NA
CDR3nt: TGTGCCACCGATCCGGGACAGACCTACGAGCAGTACTTC; CDR3aa: CATDPGQTYEQYF; d_gene: TRBD1; v_gene: TRBV7-8; j_gene: TRBJ2-7; abundance: NA
CDR3nt: TGCAGCGTTGAAGTGTTAGGGGCCCCGGTACGGTACTTC; CDR3aa: CSVEVLGAPVRYF; d_gene: NA; v_gene: TRBV29-1; j_gene: TRBJ2-7; abundance: NA
CDR3nt: TGTGCCAGCAGTTTTAGACTAGCGGGGGGGAGGGATACGCAGTATTTT; CDR3aa: CASSFRLAGGRDTQYF; d_gene: TRBD2; v_gene: TRBV27; j_gene: TRBJ2-3; abundance: NA
CDR3nt: TGTGCCAGCAGCCTGGGAGTGCCGAGTGGAAACACCATATATTTT; CDR3aa: CASSLGVPSGNTIYF; d_gene: NA; v_gene: TRBV5-4; j_gene: TRBJ1-3; abundance: NA
CDR3nt: TGCGCCAGCAGCTTCTCTGGAACAGATGAAAAACTGTTTTTT; CDR3aa: CASSFSGTDEKLFF; d_gene: NA; v_gene: TRBV5-1; j_gene: TRBJ1-4; abundance: NA
CDR3nt: TGTGCCAGCACCCCAGAACAACATACGCAGTATTTT; CDR3aa: CASTPEQHTQYF; d_gene: NA; v_gene: TRBV18; j_gene: TRBJ2-3; abundance: NA
CDR3nt: TGTGCCTGGAGTTTTACAGGAAAACTGTTTTTT; CDR3aa: CAWSFTGKLFF; d_gene: NA; v_gene: TRBV30; j_gene: TRBJ1-4; abundance: NA
CDR3nt: TGTGCCAGCAGCTTAGATCGGGGTCTCCTCCACTTT; CDR3aa: CASSLDRGLLHF; d_gene: NA; v_gene: TRBV11-2; j_gene: TRBJ1-6; abundance: NA
CDR3nt: TGTGCCAGCAGTGACAGGGCTGGGGCCAACGTCCTGACTTTC; CDR3aa: CASSDRAGANVLTF; d_gene: NA; v_gene: TRBV2; j_gene: TRBJ2-6; abundance: NA